This T cell receptor beta chain was recorded in a study of identical twins. The CDR3 length is 14 residues. V was shortened by 0 bases and J by 5 bases, with 10 bases between the two germline ends. Germline CDR1 reads SGHRS; CDR2 reads YFSETQ. Only healthy Caucasians were enrolled as donors. Study conclusions and caveats: Zero-insertion findings could be partly confounded by invariant cells (MAIT and iNKT cells).

A word on this clonotype: Its antigen is currently unknown.

A universal primer site arose from template switching, and cDNA bore unique molecular identifiers. TCRdb passed the 5' RACE reads through MiXCR, listing each CDR3 protein once. The sample has roughly 710,000 distinct CDR3 sequences, around 6% seen once; the top ten hold around 2%. The sample taken for sequencing was naive T cells sorted from blood. The TCR sequence derives from a man between 18 and 35 years old in good health. The chain has TRBV5-1 and TRBJ2-3; a possible D gene is TRBD1 (6 bases). The CDR3 region has the DNA TGCGCCAGCAGCTTGGCCCGGACAGAAGATACGCAGTATTTT. Residues: CASSLARTEDTQYF.